Below, 18 T cell receptor beta chains from the same sample are listed, as sequenced in a study of blood T cell repertoires in COVID-19. Data came from immunoSEQ multiplex PCR; TCRdb stores just in-frame clones and leaves some out. The sample consists of under 300,000 clones, about 91% of them appearing once. Sequencing input: PBMCs or T cells enriched from blood (not recorded which). The receptors derive from a woman in her thirties or forties with acute COVID-19.

The chain carries TRBV2 and TRBJ2-7; 7 positions match TRBD2. CDR3 length equals 13 residues. Germline trimming cut 6 bases from V and 7 bases from J; bases unmatched to any gene: 9. From germline, CDR1 is SNHLY and CDR2 FYNNEI. CDR3 sequence reads: CASSNGGIGEQYF. Written as DNA, the CDR3 is TGTGCCAGCAGCAACGGGGGGATAGGGGAGCAGTACTTC.

The chain couples TRBV9 to TRBJ2-1; TRBD2 matches at 9 bases. The J segment lost 6 bases and the V segment lost 0 bases, leaving 4 bases of the junction unmatched. Germline V gene lookup returns CDR1 SGDLS and CDR2 YYNGEE. The CDR3 contains 15 residues. As DNA, the CDR3 is TGTGCCAGCAGCGTAGAAGGAGCGGGAGGCAATGAGCAGTTCTTC. Amino acid sequence: CASSVEGAGGNEQFF.

This clone was seen a few times. The chain uses TRBV19 and TRBJ1-5; D uncertain. CDR1 is LNHDA, CDR2 SQIVND, per germline (reference sequence). The CDR3 totals 12 residues. Trimming shortened V by 11 bases and J by 0 bases, and 8 bases separated the two germline ends. The CDR3 coding sequence is TGTGCCGCCCACGGTAGCAATCAGCCCCAGCATTTT. As protein: CAAHGSNQPQHF.

The CDR3 sequence is CAWSVGTGVVEQYF. In nucleotides, the CDR3 is TGTGCCTGGAGTGTAGGGACAGGGGTCGTCGAGCAGTACTTC. The chain recombines TRBV30 with TRBJ2-7; 10 nucleotides agree with TRBD1. V gave up 0 bases and J gave up 6 bases; unmatched junction bases: 5. The germline gives CDR1 GTSNPN, CDR2 SVGIG (reference sequence). This CDR3 has 14 amino acids.

This chain uses TRBV27 with TRBJ2-5; 14 nucleotides agree with TRBD2. With V trimmed by 2 bases and J by 10 bases, 9 bases remained unmatched. Germline CDR1 reads MNHEY; CDR2 reads SMNVEV (reference sequence). The length of the CDR3 is 16 residues. CDR3 loop: CASSLESGLAGVDQYF. The CDR3 DNA reads as TGTGCCAGCAGTTTAGAGTCGGGACTAGCGGGAGTAGACCAGTACTTC.

This clone was seen only once. The chain joins TRBV6-5 to TRBJ2-3, with D possibly being TRBD2 (6 bases). V was cut by 7 bases and J by 0 bases, with 14 bases left in between. This CDR3 region has 15 residues. CDR1 MNHEY and CDR2 SVGAGI come from the germline V gene. This CDR3 reads CASTPGRGSTDTQYF. The CDR3 DNA follows: TGTGCCAGCACTCCCGGGCGGGGTAGCACAGATACGCAGTATTTT.

The chain employs TRBV29-1 and TRBJ1-2, with TRBD1 matching 7 bases. Germline V gene sequence: CDR1 SQVTM, CDR2 ANQGSEA. CDR3 length: 17 residues. J lost 3 bases, V lost 2 bases, and 15 bases had no gene match. The DNA for the CDR3 is TGCAGCGTTGAAAGGCGGGACAGTGGCTCCGCCGACTATGGCTACACCTTC. Translation gives CSVERRDSGSADYGYTF.

The chain recombines TRBV7-9 with TRBJ2-3; D is perhaps TRBD2 (6 bases). With 2 bases removed from V and 2 bases from J, the gap between germline ends came to 11 bases. CDR1 and CDR2 from the germline V gene are SEHNR and FQNEAQ (reference sequence). The CDR3 runs 15 residues. The CDR3 reads CASSLQGLTTDTQYF. CDR3 coding DNA: TGTGCCAGCAGCTTACAGGGACTTACCACAGATACGCAGTATTTT.

The chain carries TRBV5-4 and TRBJ1-2, with D perhaps TRBD1 (6 bases). Germline lookup yields CDR1 SGHNT and CDR2 YYREEE (reference sequence). The CDR3 is 16 amino acids. The ends were cut back, 5 bases at V and 2 bases at J, with 19 bases in the middle. The CDR3 loop reads CASSTPPGGANYGYTF. The DNA for the CDR3 is TGTGCCAGCAGTACCCCCCCGGGGGGGGCCAACTATGGCTACACCTTC.

This clone was recorded a few times. The chain combines TRBV13 with TRBJ2-2, with 8 positions matching TRBD2. The CDR3 contains 15 residues. The trim removed 8 bases at V and 4 bases at J, leaving 9 bases unmatched. Germline V gives CDR1 PRHDT, CDR2 FYEKMQ (reference sequence). The CDR3 here is CASASRGGRTGELFF. CDR3 nucleotides: TGTGCCAGCGCCTCACGGGGGGGCCGCACCGGGGAGCTGTTTTTT.

The rearrangement links TRBV4-1 to TRBJ2-5; weak D call: TRBD2 (6 bases). V lost 6 bases to trimming and J lost 2 bases, with 13 bases between them. The CDR3 is made up of 14 amino acids. Germline V gives CDR1 MGHRA, CDR2 YSYEKL. The CDR3 sequence: CASSYAAGQETQYF. The DNA of the CDR3 is TGCGCCAGCAGTTATGCGGCGGGGCAAGAGACCCAGTACTTC.

The V gene is TRBV19, the J gene TRBJ2-3; weak D call: TRBD1 (5 bases). Germline loops: CDR1 LNHDA, CDR2 SQIVND (reference sequence). This CDR3 region has 12 residues. CDR3 loop: CASQDPTDTQYF. The CDR3 nucleotides read TGTGCTTCACAGGACCCCACAGATACGCAGTATTTT.

V is TRBV19 and J is TRBJ1-2; D is undetermined. CDR3 length equals 14 residues. Germline lookup yields CDR1 LNHDA and CDR2 SQIVND (reference sequence). The ends were cut back, 7 bases at V and 6 bases at J, with 18 bases in the middle. CDR3: CASKATGAKDGYTF. CDR3 nucleotide sequence: TGTGCCAGTAAAGCGACGGGTGCTAAGGATGGCTACACCTTC.

The chain recombines TRBV18 with TRBJ2-2; 11 bases match TRBD2. Germline V gives CDR1 KGHSH, CDR2 LQKENI. The CDR3 sequence is 17 residues long. J lost 4 bases, V lost 1 base, and 5 bases had no gene match. Here the CDR3 reads CASSPLAGGPGTGELFF. The CDR3 nucleotides are TGTGCCAGCTCACCACTAGCGGGAGGGCCTGGCACCGGGGAGCTGTTTTTT.

The J gene is TRBJ2-2, the V gene TRBV6-5, with TRBD2 as a possible D gene (6 bases). The CDR3 is 13 amino acids. Germline CDR1 MNHEY, CDR2 SVGAGI. The V gene lost 10 bases and the J gene lost 1 base, with 10 bases spanning the gap. CDR3 bases: TGTGCCACAAGGAGGGGGAACACCGGGGAGCTGTTTTTT. Translating gives CATRRGNTGELFF.

The V and J genes are TRBV5-4 and TRBJ1-3, with a weak D call TRBD1 (5 bases). The CDR3 is made up of 14 amino acids. V was shortened by 0 bases and J by 7 bases, with 11 bases between the two germline ends. Germline CDR1 is SGHNT and CDR2 is YYREEE (reference sequence). The CDR3 is CASSLDRFINTIYF. Here the CDR3 DNA reads TGTGCCAGCAGCTTGGACAGGTTCATTAACACCATATATTTT.

J is TRBJ1-6 and V is TRBV2, with D unresolved. The CDR3 loop spans 15 amino acids. CDR1 SNHLY and CDR2 FYNNEI come from the germline V gene. V shed 6 bases and J shed 0 bases, with 9 bases lying between them. The CDR3 nucleotides are TGTGCCAGCAGGGGAGCGAGCTCCTATAATTCACCCCTCCACTTT. This sequence encodes CASRGASSYNSPLHF.

The rearrangement uses TRBV5-1 and TRBJ1-1; no clear D. The CDR3 is made up of 16 amino acids. V lost 4 bases and J lost 1, with 17 bases in between. The germline gives CDR1 SGHRS, CDR2 YFSETQ. The CDR3 region has the DNA TGCGCCAGCAGCCCCCGAGTCATAGGCGGGAACACTGAAGCTTTCTTT. Translating gives CASSPRVIGGNTEAFF.